This TCR beta chain was recorded in a study of T cells in women clearing cervical HPV infection. Study in general: For cases, blood was sampled a median 149 days after lesion detection, interquartile range roughly 85 to 200 days.

With respect to this clone: The antigen is undetermined. Read data end 3 residues before the CDR3 end; the end is taken from the germline J gene.

Study results and caveats: CIN3+ cases had significantly higher TCR richness than controls; evenness did not differ. Cases and controls were distinguished at AUC approximately 0.8 by richness and V genes. Cases carried less TRBV6-7 than controls: 0.11% versus 0.16%.

The CDR3 runs to 15 residues. Germline loops: CDR1 SEHNR, CDR2 FQNEAQ (reference sequence). Data came from immunoSEQ multiplex PCR; TCRdb stores just in-frame clones and leaves some out. The table for this sample gives around 39,000 clones. The sample comprised blood buffy coat. J is TRBJ2-4 and V is TRBV7-9; 8 nucleotides align to TRBD1. The origin of this receptor is a woman aged 18 to 75 with a cervical HPV16 infection that either progressed to CIN3+ or cleared (not recorded which). The chain's CDR3 is CASSLAEDRVDGQYF. The sequenced part of the CDR3 DNA is TGTGCCAGCAGCTTAGCGGAGGACAGGGTAGATGGT.